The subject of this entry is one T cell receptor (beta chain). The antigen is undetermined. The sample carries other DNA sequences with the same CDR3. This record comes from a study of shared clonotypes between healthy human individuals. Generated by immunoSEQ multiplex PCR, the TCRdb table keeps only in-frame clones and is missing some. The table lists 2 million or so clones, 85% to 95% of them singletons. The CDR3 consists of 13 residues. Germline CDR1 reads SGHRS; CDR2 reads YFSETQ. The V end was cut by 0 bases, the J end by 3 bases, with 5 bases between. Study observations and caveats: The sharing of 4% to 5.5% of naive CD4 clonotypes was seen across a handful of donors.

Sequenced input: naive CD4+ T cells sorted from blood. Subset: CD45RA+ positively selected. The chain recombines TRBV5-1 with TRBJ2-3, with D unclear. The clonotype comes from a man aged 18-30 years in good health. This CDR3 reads CASSLAETDTQYF. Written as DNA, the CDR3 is TGCGCCAGCAGCTTGGCTGAGACAGATACGCAGTATTTT.